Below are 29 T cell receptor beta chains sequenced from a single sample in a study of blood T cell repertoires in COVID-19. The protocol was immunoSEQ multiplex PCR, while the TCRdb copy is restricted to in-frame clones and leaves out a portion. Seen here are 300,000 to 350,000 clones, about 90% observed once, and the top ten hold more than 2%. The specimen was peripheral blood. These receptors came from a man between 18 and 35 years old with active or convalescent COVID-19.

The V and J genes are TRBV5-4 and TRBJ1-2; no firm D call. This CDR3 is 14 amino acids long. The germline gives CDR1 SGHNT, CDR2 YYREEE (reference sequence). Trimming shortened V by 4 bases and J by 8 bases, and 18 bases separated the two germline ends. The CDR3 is CASSHRQNNWGYTF. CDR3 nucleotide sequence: TGTGCCAGCAGCCACCGTCAAAACAATTGGGGCTACACCTTC.

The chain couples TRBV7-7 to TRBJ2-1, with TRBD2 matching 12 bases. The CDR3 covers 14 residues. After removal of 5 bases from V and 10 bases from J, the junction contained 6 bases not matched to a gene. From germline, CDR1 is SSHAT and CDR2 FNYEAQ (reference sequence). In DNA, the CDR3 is TGTGCCAGCAGCCTGACTAGCGGGAGCCTCGAGCAGTTCTTC. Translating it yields CASSLTSGSLEQFF.

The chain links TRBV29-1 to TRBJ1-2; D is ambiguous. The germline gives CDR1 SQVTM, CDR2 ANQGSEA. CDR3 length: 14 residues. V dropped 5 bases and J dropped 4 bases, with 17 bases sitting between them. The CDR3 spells CSVWVPDGAYGYTF. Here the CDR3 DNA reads TGCAGCGTTTGGGTTCCCGACGGAGCCTATGGCTACACCTTC.

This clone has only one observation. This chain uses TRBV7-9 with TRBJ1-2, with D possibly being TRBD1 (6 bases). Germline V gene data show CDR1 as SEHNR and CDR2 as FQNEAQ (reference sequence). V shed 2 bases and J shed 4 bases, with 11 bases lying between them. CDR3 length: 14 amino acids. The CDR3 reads CASSLIQGIYGYTF. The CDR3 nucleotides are TGTGCCAGCAGCTTAATCCAGGGGATCTATGGCTACACCTTC.

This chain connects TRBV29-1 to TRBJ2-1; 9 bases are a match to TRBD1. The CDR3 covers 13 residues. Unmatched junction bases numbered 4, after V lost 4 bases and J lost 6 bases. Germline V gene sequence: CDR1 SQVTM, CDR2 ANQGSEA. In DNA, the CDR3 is TGCAGCGTTGGGGACAGGGAAACCAATGAGCAGTTCTTC. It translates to CSVGDRETNEQFF.

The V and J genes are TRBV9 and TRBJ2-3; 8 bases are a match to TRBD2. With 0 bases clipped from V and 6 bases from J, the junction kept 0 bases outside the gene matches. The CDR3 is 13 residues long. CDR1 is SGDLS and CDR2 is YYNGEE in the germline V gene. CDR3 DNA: TGTGCCAGCAGCGTAGCTAGCGGGGATACGCAGTATTTT. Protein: CASSVASGDTQYF.

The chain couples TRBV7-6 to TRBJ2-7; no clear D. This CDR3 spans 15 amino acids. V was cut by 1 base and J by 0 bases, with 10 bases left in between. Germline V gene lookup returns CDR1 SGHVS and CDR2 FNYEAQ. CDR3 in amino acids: CASSLGAGFSYEQYF. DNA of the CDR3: TGTGCCAGCAGCTTAGGGGCCGGCTTCTCCTACGAGCAGTACTTC. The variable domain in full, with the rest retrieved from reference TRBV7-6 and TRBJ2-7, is GAGVSQSPRYKVTKRGQDVALRCDPISGHVSLYWYRQALGQGPEFLTYFNYEAQQDKSGLPNDRFSAERPEGSISTLTIQRTEQRDSAMYRCASSLGAGFSYEQYFGPGTRLTVT.

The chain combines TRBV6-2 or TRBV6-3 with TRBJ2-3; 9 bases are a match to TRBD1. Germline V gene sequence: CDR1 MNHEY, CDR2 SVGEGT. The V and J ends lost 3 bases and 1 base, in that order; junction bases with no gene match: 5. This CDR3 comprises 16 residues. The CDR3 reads CASSYLDRGRTDTQYF. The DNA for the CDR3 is TGTGCCAGCAGTTATTTGGACAGGGGACGCACAGATACGCAGTATTTT.

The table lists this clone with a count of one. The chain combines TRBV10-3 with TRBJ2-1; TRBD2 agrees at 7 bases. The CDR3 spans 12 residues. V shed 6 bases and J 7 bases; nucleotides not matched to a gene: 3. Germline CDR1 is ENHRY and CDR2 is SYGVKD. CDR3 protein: CAISGGGNEQFF. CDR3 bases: TGTGCCATCAGCGGGGGAGGGAATGAGCAGTTCTTC.

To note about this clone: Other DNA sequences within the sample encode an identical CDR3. The CDR3 nucleotides are TGTGCCAGCAGCGTAGGCCTAGCGTACAATGAGCAGTTCTTC. It is translated as CASSVGLAYNEQFF. The chain couples TRBV9 to TRBJ2-1, with D possibly matching TRBD2 (6 bases). The CDR3 runs 14 residues. Germline V gene lookup returns CDR1 SGDLS and CDR2 YYNGEE. Between the trimmed V and J ends, which lost 0 bases and 4 bases, there was a span of 8 bases. The complete variable domain, with remaining parts taken from reference TRBV9 and TRBJ2-1, reads DSGVTQTPKHLITATGQRVTLRCSPRSGDLSVYWYQQSLDQGLQFLIQYYNGEERAKGNILERFSAQQFPDLHSELNLSSLELGDSALYFCASSVGLAYNEQFFGPGTRLTVL.

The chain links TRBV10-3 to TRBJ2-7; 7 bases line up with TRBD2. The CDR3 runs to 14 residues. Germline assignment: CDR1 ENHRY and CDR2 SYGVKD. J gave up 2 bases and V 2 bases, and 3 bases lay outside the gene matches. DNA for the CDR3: TGTGCCATCAGTGAGGGGGGGGGAGCCTACGAGCAGTACTTC. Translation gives CAISEGGGAYEQYF.

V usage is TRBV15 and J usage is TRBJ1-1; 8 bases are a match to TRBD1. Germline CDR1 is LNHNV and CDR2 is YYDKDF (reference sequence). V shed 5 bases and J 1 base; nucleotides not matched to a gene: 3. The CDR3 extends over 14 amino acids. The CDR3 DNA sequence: TGTGCCACCAGCCGGGACAGGACGAACACTGAAGCTTTCTTT. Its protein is CATSRDRTNTEAFF.

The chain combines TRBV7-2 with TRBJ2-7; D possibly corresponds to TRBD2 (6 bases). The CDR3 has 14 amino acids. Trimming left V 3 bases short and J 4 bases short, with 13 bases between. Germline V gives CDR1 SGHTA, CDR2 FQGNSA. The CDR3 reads CASSFFAGNYEQYF. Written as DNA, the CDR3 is TGTGCCAGCAGCTTCTTTGCGGGAAATTACGAGCAGTACTTC.

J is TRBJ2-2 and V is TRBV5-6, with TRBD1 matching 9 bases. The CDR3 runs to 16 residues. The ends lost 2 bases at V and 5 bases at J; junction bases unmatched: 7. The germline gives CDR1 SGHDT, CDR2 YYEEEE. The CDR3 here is CASSFEDRGWTGELFF. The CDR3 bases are TGTGCCAGCAGCTTTGAGGACAGGGGTTGGACCGGGGAGCTGTTTTTT.

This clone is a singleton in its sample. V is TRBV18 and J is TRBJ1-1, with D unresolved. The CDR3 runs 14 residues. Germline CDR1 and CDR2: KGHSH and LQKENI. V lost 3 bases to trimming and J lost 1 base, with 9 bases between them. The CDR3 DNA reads TGTGCCAGCTCACCGCGAGAACCGAACACTGAAGCTTTCTTT. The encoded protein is CASSPREPNTEAFF.

The CDR3 loop is CASSLQGSYNEQFF. The CDR3 DNA sequence: TGTGCCAGCAGCCTACAGGGTTCCTACAATGAGCAGTTCTTC. The chain has TRBV6-6 and TRBJ2-1; D may be TRBD1 (6 bases). CDR1 is MNHNY and CDR2 is SVGAGI in the germline V gene (reference sequence). The V gene lost 6 bases and the J gene lost 1 base, with 10 bases spanning the gap. The CDR3 contains 14 residues.

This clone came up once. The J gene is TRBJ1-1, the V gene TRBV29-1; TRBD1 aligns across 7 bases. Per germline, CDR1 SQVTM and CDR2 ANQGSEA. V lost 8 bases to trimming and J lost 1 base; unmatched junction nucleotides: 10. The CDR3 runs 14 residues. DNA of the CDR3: TGCAGCTTAGGAGGGGGCCGCGGGAACACTGAAGCTTTCTTT. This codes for CSLGGGRGNTEAFF. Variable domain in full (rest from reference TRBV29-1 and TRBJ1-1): SAVISQKPSRDICQRGTSLTIQCQVDSQVTMMFWYRQQPGQSLTLIATANQGSEATYESGFVIDKFPISRPNLTFSTLTVSNMSPEDSSIYLCSLGGGRGNTEAFFGQGTRLTVV.

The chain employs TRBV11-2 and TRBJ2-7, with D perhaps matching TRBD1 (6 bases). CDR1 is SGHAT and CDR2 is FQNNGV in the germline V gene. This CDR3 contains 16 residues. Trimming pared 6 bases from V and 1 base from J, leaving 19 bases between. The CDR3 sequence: CASSLLPQGPSYEQYF. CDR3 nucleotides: TGTGCCAGCAGTCTACTGCCACAGGGCCCTTCCTACGAGCAGTACTTC.

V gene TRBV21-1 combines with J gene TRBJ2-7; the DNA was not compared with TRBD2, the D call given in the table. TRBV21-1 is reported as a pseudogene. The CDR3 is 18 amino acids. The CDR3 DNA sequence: TGTGCCAGCAGCAAAGGGGGGGGAGCAACCCATTGCTCCTACGAGCAGTACTTC. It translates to CASSKGGGATHCSYEQYF.

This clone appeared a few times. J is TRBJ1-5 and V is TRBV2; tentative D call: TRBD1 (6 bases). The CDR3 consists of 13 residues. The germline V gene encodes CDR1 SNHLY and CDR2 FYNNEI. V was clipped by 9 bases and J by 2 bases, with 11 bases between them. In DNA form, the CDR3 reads TGTGCCAGTCGAGGGGGTGGCAATCAGCCCCAGCATTTT. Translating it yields CASRGGGNQPQHF. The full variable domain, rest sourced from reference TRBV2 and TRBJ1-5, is EPEVTQTPSHQVTQMGQEVILRCVPISNHLYFYWYRQILGQKVEFLVSFYNNEISEKSEIFDDQFSVERPDGSNFTLKIRSTKLEDSAMYFCASRGGGNQPQHFGDGTRLSIL.

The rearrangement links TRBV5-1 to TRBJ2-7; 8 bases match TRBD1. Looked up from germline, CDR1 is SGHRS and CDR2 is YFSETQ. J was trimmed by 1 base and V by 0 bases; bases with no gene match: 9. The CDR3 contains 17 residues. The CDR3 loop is CASSLADRVEVSYEQYF. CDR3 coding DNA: TGCGCCAGCAGCTTGGCGGACAGGGTAGAAGTATCCTACGAGCAGTACTTC.

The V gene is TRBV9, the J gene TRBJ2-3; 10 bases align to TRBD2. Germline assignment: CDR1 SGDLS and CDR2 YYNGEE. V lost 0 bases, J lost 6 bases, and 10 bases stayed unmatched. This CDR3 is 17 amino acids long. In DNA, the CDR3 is TGTGCCAGCAGCGTAGAGGGGTTAGCGGGAGGCTTGGATACGCAGTATTTT. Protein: CASSVEGLAGGLDTQYF.

CDR3 sequence reads: CAISESPRDRGFF. CDR3 DNA sequence: TGTGCCATCAGTGAGTCGCCCAGGGACAGGGGTTTCTTT. The chain couples TRBV10-3 to TRBJ1-1; 10 nucleotides agree with TRBD1. After removal of 0 bases from V and 13 bases from J, the junction contained 5 bases not matched to a gene. CDR3 length equals 13 residues. The germline V gene has CDR1 ENHRY and CDR2 SYGVKD.

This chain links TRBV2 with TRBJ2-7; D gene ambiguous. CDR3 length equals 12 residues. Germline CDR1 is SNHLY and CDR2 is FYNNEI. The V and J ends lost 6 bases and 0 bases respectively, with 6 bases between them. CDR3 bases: TGTGCCAGCAGACAAATCTCCTACGAGCAGTACTTC. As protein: CASRQISYEQYF.

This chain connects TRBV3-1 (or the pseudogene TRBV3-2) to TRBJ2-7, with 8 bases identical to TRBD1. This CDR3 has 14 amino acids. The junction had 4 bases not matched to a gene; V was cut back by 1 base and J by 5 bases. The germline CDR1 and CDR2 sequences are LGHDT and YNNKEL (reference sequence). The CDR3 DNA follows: TGTGCCAGCAGCCAAGTGGCAGGGGGCAACGAGCAGTACTTC. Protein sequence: CASSQVAGGNEQYF.

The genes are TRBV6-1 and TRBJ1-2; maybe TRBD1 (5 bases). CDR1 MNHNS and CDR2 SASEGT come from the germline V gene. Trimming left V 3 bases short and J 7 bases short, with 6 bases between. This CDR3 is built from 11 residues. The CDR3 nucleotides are TGTGCCAGCAGTGAGGGGCCTGGCTACACCTTC. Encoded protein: CASSEGPGYTF.

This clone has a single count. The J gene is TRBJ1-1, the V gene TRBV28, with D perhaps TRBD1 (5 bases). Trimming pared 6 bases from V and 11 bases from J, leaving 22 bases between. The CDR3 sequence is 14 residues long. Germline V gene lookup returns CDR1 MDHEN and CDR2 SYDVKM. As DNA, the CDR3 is TGTGCCAGCAGCTTTAAAGGGGTGTTACTGGGGGCTTTCTTT. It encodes CASSFKGVLLGAFF.

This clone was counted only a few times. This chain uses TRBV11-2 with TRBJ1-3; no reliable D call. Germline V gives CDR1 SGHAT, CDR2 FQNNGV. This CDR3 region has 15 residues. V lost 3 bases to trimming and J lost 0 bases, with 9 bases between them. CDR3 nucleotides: TGTGCCAGCAGCTTCACCAGAATCTCTGGAAACACCATATATTTT. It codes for CASSFTRISGNTIYF.

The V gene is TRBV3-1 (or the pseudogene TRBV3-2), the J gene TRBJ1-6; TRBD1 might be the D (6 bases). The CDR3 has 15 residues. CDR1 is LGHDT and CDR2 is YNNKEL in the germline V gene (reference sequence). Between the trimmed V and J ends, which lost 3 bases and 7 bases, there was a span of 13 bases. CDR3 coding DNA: TGTGCCAGCAGCCATTACAGGACAGACAATTCACCCCTCCACTTT. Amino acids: CASSHYRTDNSPLHF.